This passage covers 13 T cell receptor beta chains from one sample sequenced in a study of cytomegalovirus exposure and HLA in healthy donors. Produced via immunoSEQ multiplex PCR; TCRdb's table is partial and in-frame only. Among nearly 110,000 clones listed, roughly 90% were seen once. The sample comprised PBMCs. The receptor set was obtained from a woman under 30 in good health and CMV-seropositive.

The CDR3 DNA follows: TGCGCCAGCAGCCAAGCGCGGACTGATACGCAGTATTTT. Translated, it gives CASSQARTDTQYF. The V gene is TRBV4-1, the J gene TRBJ2-3; D is perhaps TRBD2 (5 bases). Trimming removed 1 base at V and 6 bases at J, with 8 bases between. The CDR3 totals 13 residues. Germline CDR1 and CDR2: MGHRA and YSYEKL.

The gene calls are TRBV10-1 and TRBJ2-5; possible D gene TRBD2, 5 bases. Germline V gene data show CDR1 as WNHNN and CDR2 as SYGVQD (reference sequence). V dropped 8 bases and J dropped 0 bases, with 10 bases sitting between them. The CDR3 covers 13 residues. CDR3 in DNA: TGCGCCAGCCAAGCGGATTACCAAGAGACCCAGTACTTC. It translates to CASQADYQETQYF.

The chain carries TRBV11-1 and TRBJ1-1; 7 nucleotides agree with TRBD1. CDR1 SGHAT and CDR2 FQDESV come from the germline V gene (reference sequence). V lost 9 bases and J lost 5; bases outside the gene matches: 9. The CDR3 loop spans 13 amino acids. The CDR3 here is CASSRGLGTEAFF. CDR3 in DNA: TGTGCCAGTTCGAGGGGGCTTGGTACTGAAGCTTTCTTT. The complete variable domain, with remaining parts taken from reference TRBV11-1 and TRBJ1-1, reads EAEVAQSPRYKITEKSQAVAFWCDPISGHATLYWYRQILGQGPELLVQFQDESVVDDSQLPKDRFSAERLKGVDSTLKIQPAELGDSAMYLCASSRGLGTEAFFGQGTRLTVV.

The V and J genes are TRBV7-8 and TRBJ1-1, with a weak D call TRBD1 (5 bases). This CDR3 region has 15 residues. V was clipped by 4 bases and J by 1 base, with 13 bases between them. The germline V gene encodes CDR1 SGHVS and CDR2 FQNEAQ. The CDR3 sequence: CASSSGDLSNTEAFF. In DNA, the CDR3 is TGTGCCAGCAGCTCGGGGGACCTCTCGAACACTGAAGCTTTCTTT.

The chain uses TRBV6-6 and TRBJ2-7; 9 positions match TRBD1. V gave up 2 bases and J gave up 6 bases; unmatched junction bases: 5. Germline CDR1 MNHNY, CDR2 SVGAGI (reference sequence). CDR3 length: 14 residues. As DNA, the CDR3 is TGTGCCAGCAGTTACACACCGACAGGGGGCGAGCAGTACGTC. Translated, it gives CASSYTPTGGEQYV.

The rearrangement joins TRBV12-5 to TRBJ2-3; TRBD2 matches at 8 bases. The CDR3 runs to 16 residues. Germline assignment: CDR1 LGHNT and CDR2 FRNRAP. The junction had 8 bases not matched to a gene; V was cut back by 6 bases and J by 0 bases. CDR3 protein: CASGDSGAISTDTQYF. As DNA, the CDR3 is TGTGCTAGTGGGGATAGCGGGGCCATAAGCACAGATACGCAGTATTTT. The whole variable domain, filled in from reference TRBV12-5 and TRBJ2-3, reads DARVTQTPRHKVTEMGQEVTMRCQPILGHNTVFWYRQTMMQGLELLAYFRNRAPLDDSGMPKDRFSAEMPDATLATLKIQPSEPRDSAVYFCASGDSGAISTDTQYFGPGTRLTVL.

The CDR3 here is CASSVEPGQQETQYF. Written as DNA, the CDR3 is TGTGCCAGCAGCGTAGAGCCAGGGCAGCAAGAGACCCAGTACTTC. V usage is TRBV9 and J usage is TRBJ2-5, with D perhaps matching TRBD1 (5 bases). The V gene lost 0 bases and the J gene lost 2 bases, with 11 bases spanning the gap. Germline V CDR1 and CDR2: SGDLS, YYNGEE. The CDR3 is 15 residues long.

The CDR3 DNA reads as TGTGCCAGCAGCTTGGTTACAGGGGGCGTTAATACAGATACGCAGTATTTT. Encoded protein: CASSLVTGGVNTDTQYF. This chain connects TRBV5-4 to TRBJ2-3; TRBD1 aligns across 9 bases. With 0 bases clipped from V and 3 bases from J, the junction kept 8 bases outside the gene matches. The CDR3 runs to 17 residues. Germline V gene data show CDR1 as SGHNT and CDR2 as YYREEE (reference sequence).

This clone was found a few times. Other DNA sequences in this sample translate to the same CDR3. CDR3 in amino acids: CASSLQGAYEQYV. DNA for the CDR3: TGTGCCAGCAGTTTGCAGGGGGCCTACGAGCAGTACGTC. The V and J genes are TRBV28 and TRBJ2-7; 7 bases line up with TRBD1. The CDR3 is made up of 13 amino acids. V dropped 3 bases and J dropped 2; count of bases not matched to a gene: 1. Germline-derived CDR1 and CDR2 are MDHEN and SYDVKM.

This rearrangement joins TRBV6-4 to TRBJ2-2, with 9 positions matching TRBD1. The germline V gene encodes CDR1 MRHNA and CDR2 SNTAGT. The CDR3 totals 14 residues. The J segment lost 4 bases and the V segment lost 6 bases, leaving 3 bases of the junction unmatched. DNA of the CDR3: TGTGCCAGCAGGGGACAGGGTGCCACCGGGGAGCTGTTTTTT. It is translated as CASRGQGATGELFF.

This chain connects TRBV15 to TRBJ1-4, with D possibly matching TRBD1 (5 bases). CDR1 is LNHNV and CDR2 is YYDKDF in the germline V gene (reference sequence). The CDR3 loop spans 14 amino acids. With 0 bases removed from V and 5 bases from J, the gap between germline ends came to 7 bases. The CDR3 bases are TGTGCCACCAGCAGAGATAGGGGAAATGAAAAACTGTTTTTT. As protein: CATSRDRGNEKLFF.

This chain connects TRBV10-3 to TRBJ1-4; maybe TRBD1 (5 bases). V lost 2 bases and J 3 bases, leaving 7 bases between the germline ends. The CDR3 sequence is 14 residues long. Germline CDR1 ENHRY, CDR2 SYGVKD. The CDR3 coding sequence is TGTGCCATCAGTGAGACAGGACCTAATGAAAAACTGTTTTTT. Protein product: CAISETGPNEKLFF.

The genes are TRBV6-1 and TRBJ2-2, with 10 nucleotides matching TRBD2. The CDR3 runs 16 residues. CDR1 and CDR2 from the germline V gene are MNHNS and SASEGT. J gave up 7 bases and V 3 bases, and 8 bases lay outside the gene matches. This CDR3 reads CASSDFGTSDSGELFF. In DNA, the CDR3 is TGTGCCAGCAGTGATTTTGGGACTAGCGATAGCGGGGAGCTGTTTTTT.